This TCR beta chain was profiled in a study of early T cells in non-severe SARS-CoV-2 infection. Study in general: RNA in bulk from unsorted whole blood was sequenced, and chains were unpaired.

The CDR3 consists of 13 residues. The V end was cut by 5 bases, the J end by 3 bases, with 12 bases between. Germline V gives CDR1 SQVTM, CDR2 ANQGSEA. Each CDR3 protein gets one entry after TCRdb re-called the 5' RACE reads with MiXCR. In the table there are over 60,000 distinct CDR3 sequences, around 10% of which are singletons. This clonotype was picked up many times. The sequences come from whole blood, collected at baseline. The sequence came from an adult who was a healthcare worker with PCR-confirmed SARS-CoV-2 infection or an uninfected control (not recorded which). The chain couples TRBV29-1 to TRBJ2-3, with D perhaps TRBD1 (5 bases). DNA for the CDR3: TGCAGCGTTACCGAACGACAGACAGATACGCAGTATTTT. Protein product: CSVTERQTDTQYF.